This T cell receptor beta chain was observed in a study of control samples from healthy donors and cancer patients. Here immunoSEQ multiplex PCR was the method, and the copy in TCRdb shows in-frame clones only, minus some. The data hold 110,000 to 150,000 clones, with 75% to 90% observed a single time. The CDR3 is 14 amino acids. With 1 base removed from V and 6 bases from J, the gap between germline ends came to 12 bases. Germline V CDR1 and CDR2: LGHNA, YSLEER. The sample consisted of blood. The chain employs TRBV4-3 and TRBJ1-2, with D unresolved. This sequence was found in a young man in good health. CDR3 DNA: TGCGCCAGCAGCCAAGCGGACCCCGTCCATGGCTACACCTTC. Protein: CASSQADPVHGYTF.